One TCR beta chain is described in this entry. The V gene's germline CDR1 is SEHNR and CDR2 FQNEAQ (reference sequence). With 6 bases removed from V and 2 bases from J, the gap between germline ends came to 19 bases. The CDR3 has 16 residues. As defined, naive CD8 cells were CD45RO-negative and positively selected for CCR7, with terminally differentiated effector memory CD45RA+ cells excluded. Replicate PCRs run on sorted subsets employed around 200 ng DNA, approximately 30,000 T cell genomes. The repertoire was sequenced with immunoSEQ multiplex PCR; TCRdb's copy has only in-frame clones and lacks some. The data contain about 680,000 clones, about 92% of them singletons. The sample originates from a study of shared clonotypes between healthy human individuals.

This chain joins TRBV7-9 and TRBJ2-5; D not resolved. The sequencing sample was made of naive CD8+ T cells sorted from blood. This clonotype was sampled from a man aged 25 to 45 in good health. CDR3: CASSSLQRPGQETQYF. DNA of the CDR3: TGTGCCAGCAGTTCTCTTCAGCGACCTGGGCAAGAGACCCAGTACTTC.